The rows below give T cell receptor beta chains drawn from one sample of a study of neurological immune-mediated disorders. TCRdb itself ran the 5' RACE reads through MiXCR, one entry per CDR3 protein. The sample carries approximately 50,000 distinct CDR3 sequences, 7% to 10% recorded once. Sequencing was carried out using PBMCs. The origin of the receptors is a woman in her thirties or forties in good health. The CDR3 runs from the conserved cysteine through the conserved F or W. D genes are given only for firm matches. Clone size is shown for a subset of rows, as once, few, many or a class of expanded clone.

D,V,size,J,DNA,CDR3
-,TRBV20-1,many,TRBJ2-7,TGCAGTGCTAGCCATCGGACAGACGGCGAGCAGTACTTC,CSASHRTDGEQYF
TRBD1,TRBV12-3/TRBV12-4,many,TRBJ2-7,TGTGCCAGCAGCCGTCGAGGACAGGGTGTCCACGAGCAGTACTTC,CASSRRGQGVHEQYF
TRBD1,TRBV5-1,many,TRBJ1-1,TGCGCCAGCAGCTCTCGACAGGGGTTTAACACTGAAGCTTTCTTT,CASSSRQGFNTEAFF
TRBD1,TRBV25-1,-,TRBJ2-7,TGTGCCAGCAGTGAATTTACAGGGGGCGCTTCTTACGAGCAGTACTTC,CASSEFTGGASYEQYF
-,TRBV4-3,many,TRBJ1-5,TGCGCCAGCAGCCAAGATTGGGCCCAGCCCCAGCATTTT,CASSQDWAQPQHF
-,TRBV5-1,few,TRBJ2-1,TGCGCCAGCAGCTTGAGTACGGATGAGCAGTTCTTC,CASSLSTDEQFF
-,TRBV29-1,many,TRBJ1-1,TGCAGCGTTAATCTCGGGTCCCTTTCGAAAGCCCCTGAAGCTTTCTTT,CSVNLGSLSKAPEAFF
TRBD2,TRBV14,many,TRBJ2-1,TGTGCCAGCAGCCCCCGACTAGCGGGAGACGCTGAGCAGTTCTTC,CASSPRLAGDAEQFF
TRBD1,TRBV18,-,TRBJ1-2,TGTGCCAGCTCGCGGACAGGGGACTATGGCTACACCTTC,CASSRTGDYGYTF
TRBD2,TRBV6-2/TRBV6-3,many,TRBJ2-7,TGTGCCAGCACCGAGCGGCTAGCGGTCTCCTACGAGCAGTACTTC,CASTERLAVSYEQYF
-,TRBV6-6,many,TRBJ2-7,TGTGCCAGCAGTTACCCTGGGGGGAACGAGCAGTACTTC,CASSYPGGNEQYF
-,TRBV6-5,many,TRBJ2-3,TGTGCCAGCAGTTCCCCCGTCACAGATACGCAGTATTTT,CASSSPVTDTQYF
TRBD1,TRBV6-5,few,TRBJ2-7,TGTGCCAGCAGCTACGGACAGGGCGTCCACGAGCAGTACTTC,CASSYGQGVHEQYF
-,TRBV10-3,many,TRBJ1-2,TGTGCCATCAGTCTTATCCGGGACACCGGAGTTCAAGTGTCCACTAACTATGGCTACACCTTC,CAISLIRDTGVQVSTNYGYTF
TRBD1,TRBV7-8,many,TRBJ2-7,TGTGCCAGCAGCTTAGGGACAGGGGGCGCAAACTACGAGCAGTACTTC,CASSLGTGGANYEQYF
TRBD2,TRBV7-2,-,TRBJ2-3,TGTGCCAGCAGCTTACGAGGAGCGGGGCTAAACACAGATACGCAGTATTTT,CASSLRGAGLNTDTQYF
-,TRBV6-5,many,TRBJ2-6,TGTGCCAGCAGTACCCAGGCCAATGGGGGGGCCAACGTCCTGACTTTC,CASSTQANGGANVLTF
-,TRBV9,many,TRBJ1-1,TGTGCCAGCACCACCTACGGGGGAGGCACTGAAGCTTTCTTT,CASTTYGGGTEAFF
-,TRBV12-3/TRBV12-4,many,TRBJ1-2,TGTGCCAGCACCCCTAGGATCGACTATGGCTACACCTTC,CASTPRIDYGYTF
TRBD1,TRBV27,few,TRBJ2-5,TGTGCCAGCAGCTATTCCGGGACAGGGCAAGAGACCCAGTACTTC,CASSYSGTGQETQYF
-,TRBV5-1,many,TRBJ2-1,TGCGCCAGCAGCTTGGTTTCCTACAATGAGCAGTTCTTC,CASSLVSYNEQFF
-,TRBV10-3,many,TRBJ2-5,TGTGCCATCAGTGAGTCGGGCCGGGAGACCCAGTACTTC,CAISESGRETQYF
-,TRBV6-5,many,TRBJ2-4,TGTGCCAGCAATAATCGCGGGGCTCGGGCCAAAAACATTCAGTACTTC,CASNNRGARAKNIQYF
-,TRBV18,many,TRBJ2-3,TGTGCCAGCTCACCACGGGACGGCGAAGATACGCAGTATTTT,CASSPRDGEDTQYF
TRBD2,TRBV5-4,few,TRBJ2-5,TGTGCCAGCAGCCTAGCGGGAGGGCCGGAGACCCAGTACTTC,CASSLAGGPETQYF
TRBD1,TRBV5-5,few,TRBJ2-7,TGTGCCAGCAGCTTGGAAAACTACGACAGGGGGTGGTACGAGCAGTACTTC,CASSLENYDRGWYEQYF
-,TRBV5-1,many,TRBJ2-4,TGCGCCAGCAGCCCCCCAAGGGGCTCCGAGGGGAACATTCAGTACTTC,CASSPPRGSEGNIQYF
-,TRBV12-3/TRBV12-4,many,TRBJ2-5,TGTGCCAGCAGTGCGCGGCAAGAGACCCAGTACTTC,CASSARQETQYF
-,TRBV12-3/TRBV12-4,-,TRBJ1-1,TGTGCCAGCAGTTTGGGGGGATTGGGTGAAGCTTTCTTT,CASSLGGLGEAFF
-,TRBV6-2/TRBV6-3,many,TRBJ2-1,TGTGCCAGCAGTTACTCGGTGGAGAGAGGCTACAATGAGCAGTTCTTC,CASSYSVERGYNEQFF
-,TRBV4-3,many,TRBJ1-2,TGCGCCAGCAGCCGGACACCTCTTAACTATGGCTACACCTTC,CASSRTPLNYGYTF
TRBD1,TRBV5-1,-,TRBJ2-7,TGCGCCAGCAGCTTGACGTTTCCAGGGGGCGCTTCCTACGAGCAGTACTTC,CASSLTFPGGASYEQYF
-,TRBV6-6,few,TRBJ2-1,TGTGCCAGCAGTTACTCGAATAACGGCCTCAAGCAGTTCTTC,CASSYSNNGLKQFF
-,TRBV6-2/TRBV6-3,many,TRBJ2-6,TGTGCCAGCAGTTGGTTCTCTGGGGCCAACGTCCTGACTTTC,CASSWFSGANVLTF
TRBD1,TRBV7-3,many,TRBJ1-2,TGTGCCAGCAGCTTGGGGGACAGTAGTCTCTATGGCTACACCTTC,CASSLGDSSLYGYTF
-,TRBV7-2,many,TRBJ2-3,TGTGCCAGCAGTGAGGGACTGTTTCAAGATACGCAGTATTTT,CASSEGLFQDTQYF
TRBD2,TRBV5-1,-,TRBJ2-7,TGCGCCAGCAGCTTGGATAGCGGGAGAGGCTCCTACGAGCAGTACTTC,CASSLDSGRGSYEQYF
TRBD1,TRBV15,many,TRBJ2-4,TGTGCCACCAGCTTTGTCGACAGGGAAAACATTCAGTACTTC,CATSFVDRENIQYF
-,TRBV7-2,many,TRBJ1-3,TGTGCCAGCAGCTTATCCCGACTTATGGGAGGAAACACCATATATTTT,CASSLSRLMGGNTIYF
TRBD2,TRBV6-6,many,TRBJ2-1,TGTGCCAGCCGGGCCCGAACTAGCGGGAGTGGAAATGAGCAGTTCTTC,CASRARTSGSGNEQFF
-,TRBV20-1,many,TRBJ2-1,TGCAGTACCCGGCCGCCGGACTTTTACAATGAGCAGTTCTTC,CSTRPPDFYNEQFF
-,TRBV10-3,many,TRBJ2-1,TGTGCCATCAGTGAATTAAAGGGAGGCTATGAGCAGTTCTTC,CAISELKGGYEQFF
TRBD1,TRBV5-1,many,TRBJ1-3,TGCGCCAGCAGCTTTCTCGGACAGGGACGCTCTGGAAACACCATATATTTT,CASSFLGQGRSGNTIYF
-,TRBV12-3/TRBV12-4,many,TRBJ1-2,TGTGCCAGCAGTACCGGGACATACTTAAACTATGGCTACACCTTC,CASSTGTYLNYGYTF
TRBD1,TRBV7-2,many,TRBJ2-7,TGTGCCAGCAGTCCACTTAGGGGGCGAGTAACAAGCGAGCAGTACTTC,CASSPLRGRVTSEQYF